This TCR beta chain was documented in a study of cytomegalovirus exposure and HLA in healthy donors. General study points: In a later analysis, specific HLA alleles were associated with approximately 16,000 TCR beta sequences at a 0.05 false discovery rate.

About this clone itself: The antigen remains unidentified.

The PCR used 60 Vbeta and 13 Jbeta primers. Method: immunoSEQ multiplex PCR; TCRdb's copy keeps in-frame clones and lacks some. The repertoire shows approximately 110,000 clones; the top ten hold around 7%. The receptor comes from a man aged 35 to 55 in good health and CMV-seropositive. The specimen sequenced was PBMCs.

CDR3 nucleotides: TGTGCCAGCAGCGTAGACAGGGGGCGAGGAAACACCATATATTTT. Encoded protein: CASSVDRGRGNTIYF. The chain combines TRBV9 with TRBJ1-3; 9 bases are a match to TRBD1. J gave up 4 bases and V 0 bases, and 2 bases lay outside the gene matches. This CDR3 is 15 amino acids long. The germline CDR1 and CDR2 sequences are SGDLS and YYNGEE.